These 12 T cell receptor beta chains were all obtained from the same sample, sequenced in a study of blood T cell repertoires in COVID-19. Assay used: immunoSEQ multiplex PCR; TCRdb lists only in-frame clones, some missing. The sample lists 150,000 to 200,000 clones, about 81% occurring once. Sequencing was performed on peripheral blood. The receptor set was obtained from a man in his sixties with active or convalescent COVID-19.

Here the CDR3 reads CASRTGAGANVLTF. The CDR3 bases are TGTGCCAGCAGGACAGGGGCCGGGGCCAACGTCCTGACTTTC. The rearrangement links TRBV6-6 to TRBJ2-6; 8 bases match TRBD1. Germline assignment: CDR1 MNHNY and CDR2 SVGAGI (reference sequence). The CDR3 covers 14 residues. The V and J ends lost 6 bases and 4 bases, in that order; junction bases with no gene match: 2.

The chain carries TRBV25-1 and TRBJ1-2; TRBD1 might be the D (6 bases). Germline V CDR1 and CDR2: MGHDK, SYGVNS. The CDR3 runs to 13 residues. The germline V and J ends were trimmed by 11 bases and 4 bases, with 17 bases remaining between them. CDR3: CACGLGGVYGYTF. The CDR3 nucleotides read TGTGCCTGTGGTTTAGGGGGAGTCTATGGCTACACCTTC.

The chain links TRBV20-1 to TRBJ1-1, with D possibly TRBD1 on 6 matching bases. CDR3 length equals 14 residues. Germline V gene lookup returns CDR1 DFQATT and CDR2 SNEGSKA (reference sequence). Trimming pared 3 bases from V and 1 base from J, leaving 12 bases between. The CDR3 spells CSASPGHPNTEAFF. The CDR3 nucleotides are TGCAGTGCTAGTCCGGGACACCCGAACACTGAAGCTTTCTTT.

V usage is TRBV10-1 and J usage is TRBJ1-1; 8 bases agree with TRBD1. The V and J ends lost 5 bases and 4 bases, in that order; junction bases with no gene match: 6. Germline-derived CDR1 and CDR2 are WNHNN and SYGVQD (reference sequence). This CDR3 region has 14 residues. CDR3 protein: CASSPQGASTEAFF. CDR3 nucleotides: TGCGCCAGCAGTCCCCAGGGGGCGAGCACTGAAGCTTTCTTT.

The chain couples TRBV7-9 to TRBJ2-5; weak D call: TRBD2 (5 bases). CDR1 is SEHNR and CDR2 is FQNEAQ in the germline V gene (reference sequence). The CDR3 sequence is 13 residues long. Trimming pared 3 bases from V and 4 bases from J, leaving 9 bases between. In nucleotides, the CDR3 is TGTGCCAGCAGCTTTGGCGGGCGAGAGACCCAGTACTTC. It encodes CASSFGGRETQYF.

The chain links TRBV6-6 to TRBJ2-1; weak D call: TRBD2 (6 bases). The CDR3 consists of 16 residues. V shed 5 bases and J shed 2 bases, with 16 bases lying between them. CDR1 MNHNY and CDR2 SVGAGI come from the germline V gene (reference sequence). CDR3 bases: TGTGCCAGCAGTCCGAGGAGGGAAGGGGCCTACAATGAGCAGTTCTTC. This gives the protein CASSPRREGAYNEQFF.

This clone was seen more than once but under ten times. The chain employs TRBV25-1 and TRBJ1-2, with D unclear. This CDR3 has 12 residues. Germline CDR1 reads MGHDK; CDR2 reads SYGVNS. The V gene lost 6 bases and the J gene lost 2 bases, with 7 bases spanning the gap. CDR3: CASSAANYGYTF. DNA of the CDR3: TGTGCCAGCAGCGCCGCGAACTATGGCTACACCTTC.

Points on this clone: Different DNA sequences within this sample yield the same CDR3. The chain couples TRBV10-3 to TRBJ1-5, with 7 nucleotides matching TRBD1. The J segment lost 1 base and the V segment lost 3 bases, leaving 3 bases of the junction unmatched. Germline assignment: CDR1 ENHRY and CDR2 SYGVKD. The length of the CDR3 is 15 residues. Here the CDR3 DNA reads TGTGCCATCAGTGAACGGGACAGCAGCAATCAGCCCCAGCATTTT. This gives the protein CAISERDSSNQPQHF.

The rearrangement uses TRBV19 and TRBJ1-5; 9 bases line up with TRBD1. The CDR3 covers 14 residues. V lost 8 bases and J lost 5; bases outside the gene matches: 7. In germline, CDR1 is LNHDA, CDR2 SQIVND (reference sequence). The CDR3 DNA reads TGTGCCAGTTATGGAGGACAGGGGCATCAGCCCCAGCATTTT. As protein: CASYGGQGHQPQHF.

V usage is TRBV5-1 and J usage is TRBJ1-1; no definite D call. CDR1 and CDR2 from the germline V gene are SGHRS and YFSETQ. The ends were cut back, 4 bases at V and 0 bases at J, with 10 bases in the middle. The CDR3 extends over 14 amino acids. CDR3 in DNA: TGCGCCAGCAGCCCGTCCCACATGAACACTGAAGCTTTCTTT. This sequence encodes CASSPSHMNTEAFF.

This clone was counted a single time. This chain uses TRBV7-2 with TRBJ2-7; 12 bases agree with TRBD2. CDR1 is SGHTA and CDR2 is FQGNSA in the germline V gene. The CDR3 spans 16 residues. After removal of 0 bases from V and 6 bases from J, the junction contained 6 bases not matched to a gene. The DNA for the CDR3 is TGTGCCAGCAGCTTAGCGGCTAGCGGGGGGGCTGGCGAGCAGTACTTC. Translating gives CASSLAASGGAGEQYF.

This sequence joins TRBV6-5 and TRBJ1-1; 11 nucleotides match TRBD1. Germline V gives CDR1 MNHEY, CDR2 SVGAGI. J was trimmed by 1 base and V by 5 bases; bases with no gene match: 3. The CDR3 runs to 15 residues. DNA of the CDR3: TGTGCCAGCAGTCGGACAGGGGGCAGGAACACTGAAGCTTTCTTT. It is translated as CASSRTGGRNTEAFF.